This is a list of T cell receptor beta chains from one sample in a study of blood T cell repertoires in COVID-19. The table came from immunoSEQ multiplex PCR; TCRdb's copy has only in-frame clones and leaves some out. The data show 250,000 or so clones, about 80% seen once. Sample: PBMCs or T cells enriched from blood (not recorded which). Source of these receptors: a man aged 50 to 60 who had recovered from COVID-19. Each CDR3 is given with its conserved first and last residue. The order of the fields is D gene, J gene, V gene, clone size, CDR3 protein, CDR3 DNA. D genes are given only for firm matches. Where a row states a size, it is once, few, many or the class of an expanded clone; other rows omit it.

NA | TRBJ1-3 | TRBV11-2 | NA | CASSLVPPISGNTIYF | TGTGCCAGCAGCTTAGTCCCCCCCATCTCTGGAAACACCATATATTTT
TRBD1 | TRBJ1-1 | TRBV6-5 | NA | CASNRQGIMNTEAFF | TGTGCCAGCAACCGACAGGGGATAATGAACACTGAAGCTTTCTTT
TRBD1 | TRBJ1-4 | TRBV18 | NA | CASSPQGAVSEKLFF | TGTGCCAGCTCACCTCAGGGGGCGGTGAGTGAAAAACTGTTTTTT
NA | TRBJ1-2 | TRBV29-1 | NA | CSVQGKAYGYTF | TGCAGCGTTCAGGGGAAGGCCTATGGCTACACCTTC
NA | TRBJ2-3 | TRBV30 | once | CAWNKPGSDTQYF | TGTGCCTGGAACAAACCAGGGTCAGATACGCAGTATTTT
TRBD1 | TRBJ1-5 | TRBV2 | NA | CASDRTGAFNQPQHF | TGTGCCAGTGATAGGACAGGGGCGTTCAATCAGCCCCAGCATTTT
TRBD1 | TRBJ2-7 | TRBV11-2 | medium-sized | CASSSGQAGYEQYF | TGTGCCAGCAGCTCCGGACAGGCGGGCTACGAGCAGTACTTC
TRBD1 | TRBJ1-1 | TRBV7-8 | NA | CASNPGGVGSEAFF | TGTGCCAGCAACCCAGGGGGCGTCGGTTCTGAAGCTTTCTTT
NA | TRBJ2-7 | TRBV18 | NA | CASSPRAVIYEQYF | TGTGCCAGCTCACCGAGAGCGGTGATCTACGAGCAGTACTTC
NA | TRBJ2-5 | TRBV7-2 | NA | CASSLQSASEFQETQYF | TGTGCCAGCAGCTTACAAAGCGCCTCAGAATTCCAAGAGACCCAGTACTTC
NA | TRBJ2-5 | TRBV5-6 | once | CASSQDYEEETQYF | TGTGCCAGCAGCCAGGACTATGAGGAAGAGACCCAGTACTTC
TRBD1 | TRBJ2-7 | TRBV7-2 | NA | CASSTAGGVYYEQYF | TGTGCCAGCAGCACCGCAGGGGGCGTTTACTACGAGCAGTACTTC
NA | TRBJ1-2 | TRBV4-3 | NA | CASSHTGTGANYGYTF | TGCGCCAGCAGCCACACCGGGACTGGGGCTAACTATGGCTACACCTTC
TRBD1 | TRBJ2-2 | TRBV6-5 | NA | CASDRGNTGELFF | TGTGCCAGTGACAGGGGGAACACCGGGGAGCTGTTTTTT
NA | TRBJ2-7 | TRBV27 | NA | CASSLRPLPTRNYEQYF | TGTGCCAGCAGTTTGCGACCCCTCCCCACTAGGAACTACGAGCAGTACTTC
TRBD1 | TRBJ2-2 | TRBV4-2 | once | CASSQLAPGQGVTGELFF | TGTGCCAGCAGCCAACTTGCCCCGGGACAGGGGGTCACCGGGGAGCTGTTTTTT
TRBD2 | TRBJ2-7 | TRBV7-9 | NA | CASSPRVAGISYEQYF | TGTGCCAGCAGCCCCCGCGTAGCGGGGATATCCTACGAGCAGTACTTC
TRBD1 | TRBJ1-2 | TRBV19 | NA | CASSRGQATNYGYTF | TGTGCCAGTAGTAGGGGACAGGCGACCAACTATGGCTACACCTTC
TRBD1 | TRBJ1-2 | TRBV7-2 | once | CASRSTGAGYTF | TGTGCCAGCAGGTCAACAGGGGCTGGCTACACCTTC
TRBD1 | TRBJ2-7 | TRBV28 | NA | CASSLGGGQGTYEQYF | TGTGCCAGCAGTTTAGGGGGCGGACAGGGAACCTACGAGCAGTACTTC
TRBD1 | TRBJ1-1 | TRBV6-5 | NA | CASSYTGGRNTEAFF | TGTGCCAGCAGTTACACAGGGGGTCGGAACACTGAAGCTTTCTTT
TRBD2 | TRBJ2-7 | TRBV28 | NA | CASRYTSGTSGGEQYF | TGTGCCAGCAGGTATACCTCCGGGACTAGCGGGGGCGAGCAGTACTTC
NA | TRBJ1-2 | TRBV3-1/TRBV3-2 | NA | CASSRRDNSGYTF | TGTGCCAGCAGCCGCCGCGACAACTCCGGCTACACCTTC
NA | TRBJ2-5 | TRBV5-1 | NA | CASSLGAQETQYF | TGCGCCAGCAGCTTGGGAGCCCAAGAGACCCAGTACTTC
NA | TRBJ1-5 | TRBV11-2 | NA | CASSFGGSNQPQHF | TGTGCCAGCAGCTTCGGGGGGAGCAATCAGCCCCAGCATTTT
TRBD1 | TRBJ1-1 | TRBV7-3 | few | CASSLGTGESEAFF | TGTGCCAGCAGCTTGGGGACAGGGGAAAGTGAAGCTTTCTTT
TRBD2 | TRBJ2-7 | TRBV7-2 | NA | CASSLDSSGASYEQYF | TGTGCCAGCAGCTTAGATAGTAGCGGGGCGTCCTACGAGCAGTACTTC
NA | TRBJ1-6 | TRBV9 | NA | CASSGTTGSPLHF | TGTGCCAGCAGCGGTACGACAGGTTCACCCCTCCACTTT
NA | TRBJ2-3 | TRBV18 | NA | CASSPPWHTDTQYF | TGTGCCAGCTCACCACCGTGGCACACAGATACGCAGTATTTT
TRBD1 | TRBJ1-3 | TRBV5-6 | once | CASREETGGSHSGNTIYF | TGTGCCAGCAGAGAGGAGACAGGGGGCTCCCACTCTGGAAACACCATATATTTT
NA | TRBJ2-3 | TRBV7-6 | NA | CASSLRQTSSTDTQYF | TGTGCCAGCAGCTTAAGACAGACTAGTAGCACAGATACGCAGTATTTT
NA | TRBJ2-7 | TRBV19 | NA | CASSEQGVGDEQYF | TGTGCCAGTAGTGAACAGGGCGTCGGTGACGAGCAGTACTTC
TRBD1 | TRBJ1-2 | TRBV24-1 | few | CATSDAGTGYGYTF | TGTGCCACCAGTGATGCCGGGACAGGGTATGGCTACACCTTC
TRBD1 | TRBJ1-5 | TRBV13 | once | CASSLARTGSHNQPQHF | TGTGCCAGCAGCTTAGCCCGGACAGGCTCGCACAATCAGCCCCAGCATTTT
TRBD2 | TRBJ2-1 | TRBV7-9 | NA | CASSPGTSGGLTYNEQFF | TGTGCCAGCAGCCCCGGGACTAGCGGGGGATTAACCTACAATGAGCAGTTCTTC
TRBD2 | TRBJ2-3 | TRBV3-1/TRBV3-2 | NA | CASSQVGGVTTDTQYF | TGTGCCAGCAGCCAAGTTGGGGGGGTCACCACAGATACGCAGTATTTT
TRBD1 | TRBJ2-5 | TRBV11-3 | NA | CASSLAPTGGRETQYF | TGTGCCAGCAGCCTTGCCCCGACAGGGGGTAGGGAGACCCAGTACTTC
NA | TRBJ2-5 | TRBV7-9 | NA | CASSDRTQGYQETQYF | TGTGCCAGCAGCGACCGAACCCAGGGGTACCAAGAGACCCAGTACTTC
NA | TRBJ2-4 | TRBV12-3/TRBV12-4 | NA | CASSSKNIQYF | TGTGCCAGCTCATCCAAAAACATTCAGTACTTC
NA | TRBJ1-4 | TRBV4-1 | NA | CASSQDFRGKGEKLFF | TGCGCCAGCAGCCAAGATTTCAGGGGTAAGGGTGAAAAACTGTTTTTT
TRBD2 | TRBJ2-3 | TRBV11-2 | NA | CASSLSSGRTTDTQYF | TGTGCCAGCAGCTTGAGTAGCGGGAGGACCACAGATACGCAGTATTTT
TRBD1 | TRBJ1-5 | TRBV3-1/TRBV3-2 | NA | CASSQRLPGQGAGQPQHF | TGTGCCAGCAGCCAACGATTGCCGGGACAGGGGGCCGGACAGCCCCAGCATTTT
TRBD2 | TRBJ2-3 | TRBV4-1 | NA | CASSQDFGAGGADTQYF | TGCGCCAGCAGCCAAGATTTTGGGGCGGGAGGGGCAGATACGCAGTATTTT
TRBD1 | TRBJ1-2 | TRBV10-2 | NA | CASGTTGHYGYTF | TGCGCCAGCGGAACGACAGGGCACTATGGCTACACCTTC
NA | TRBJ2-6 | TRBV19 | few | CASSKGSGANVLTF | TGTGCCAGTAGTAAGGGGTCGGGGGCCAACGTCCTGACTTTC
NA | TRBJ2-7 | TRBV5-1 | once | CASSLVAAQQDEQYF | TGCGCCAGCAGCTTGGTGGCAGCTCAGCAGGACGAGCAGTACTTC
TRBD1 | TRBJ1-4 | TRBV27 | NA | CASSTRQGRNEKLFF | TGTGCCAGCAGTACTCGACAGGGGCGTAATGAAAAACTGTTTTTT
TRBD2 | TRBJ2-5 | TRBV5-4 | NA | CASSPGLGETQYF | TGTGCCAGCAGCCCCGGACTAGGGGAGACCCAGTACTTC
NA | TRBJ1-2 | TRBV5-5 | NA | CASSYQGSLGYTF | TGTGCCAGCAGCTATCAGGGGTCCCTTGGCTACACCTTC
TRBD2 | TRBJ2-7 | TRBV7-8 | NA | CASSPLAGGGYEQYF | TGTGCCAGCAGCCCTCTAGCGGGAGGCGGGTACGAGCAGTACTTC